Each of the 10 T cell receptor beta chains below was sequenced from the same sample in a study of T cell repertoires in cytomegalovirus infection. In TCRdb, the reads were re-called with MiXCR into one record per CDR3 protein. This sample yields hundreds of thousands of distinct CDR3 sequences, of which roughly 28% are seen a single time; 20% belongs to the top ten. No antigen has been assigned to these receptors. Sequenced here: cultured PBMCs, sampled from culture after CMV antigen stimulation. Receptors were obtained from a human donor in good health (CMV status not recorded). Some clones in this sample may be carry-over from other donors' samples.

The chain couples TRBV6-2 or TRBV6-3 to TRBJ2-7; D perhaps matches TRBD2 (6 bases). Germline V gene data show CDR1 as MNHEY and CDR2 as SVGEGT. The CDR3 extends over 15 amino acids. Trimming left V 4 bases short and J 2 bases short, with 15 bases between. The CDR3 is CASSSRLASPYEQYF. CDR3 sequence (DNA): TGTGCCAGCAGTTCCCGTCTAGCGTCTCCCTACGAGCAGTACTTC.

This chain uses TRBV6-1 with TRBJ1-1; D not certain. The CDR3 covers 14 residues. The V and J ends lost 6 bases and 0 bases respectively, with 11 bases between them. Germline V CDR1 and CDR2: MNHNS, SASEGT. The CDR3 is CASRRANMNTEAFF. CDR3 in DNA: TGTGCCAGCAGAAGGGCGAATATGAACACTGAAGCTTTCTTT.

This clonotype was seen more than once but under ten times. The CDR3, as DNA: TGTGCCAGCAGCCCTCGGACAGGGGCGCTCCAGCATTTT. Encoded protein: CASSPRTGALQHF. The V call is TRBV7-6, the J call TRBJ1-5, with 9 positions matching TRBD1. CDR1 and CDR2 from the germline V gene are SGHVS and FNYEAQ. This CDR3 has 13 residues. V dropped 5 bases and J dropped 12; count of bases not matched to a gene: 8.

This clonotype turned up a few times. The J gene is TRBJ2-7, the V gene TRBV7-3; D remains unclear. V was pared by 2 bases and J by 0 bases, with 11 bases between. This CDR3 has 15 residues. Germline V gives CDR1 SGHTA, CDR2 FQGTGA. CDR3 DNA: TGTGCCAGCAGCTTATACAGCGCTACCTCCTACGAGCAGTACTTC. Translating it yields CASSLYSATSYEQYF.

J is TRBJ2-7 and V is TRBV12-3 or TRBV12-4; the match to TRBD1 covers 8 bases. V shed 2 bases and J 7 bases; nucleotides not matched to a gene: 7. The CDR3 has 14 residues. The CDR3 region has the DNA TGTGCCAGCAGTTTATCAGGGGGCGCGGGGGAGCAGTACTTC. The encoded protein is CASSLSGGAGEQYF.

The chain employs TRBV15 and TRBJ2-7, with no clear D. The V gene's germline CDR1 is LNHNV and CDR2 YYDKDF (reference sequence). This CDR3 spans 15 amino acids. The V end was cut by 4 bases, the J end by 3 bases, with 16 bases between. The CDR3 sequence: CATSTSLGMSYEQYF. The CDR3 DNA reads TGTGCCACCAGCACGTCCCTTGGGATGAGCTACGAGCAGTACTTC.

The chain combines TRBV11-2 with TRBJ2-3; 7 bases line up with TRBD1. V gave up 1 base and J gave up 2 bases; unmatched junction bases: 12. This CDR3 spans 18 amino acids. The germline V gene has CDR1 SGHAT and CDR2 FQNNGV. The CDR3 sequence: CASSLVAYRGRNTDTQYF. The CDR3 bases are TGTGCCAGCAGCTTAGTAGCTTACAGGGGAAGGAACACAGATACGCAGTATTTT.

The chain is built from TRBV20-1 and TRBJ1-6; D unclear. CDR3 length equals 15 residues. Germline V CDR1 and CDR2: DFQATT, SNEGSKA (reference sequence). The V and J ends lost 3 bases and 0 bases respectively, with 9 bases between them. In DNA form, the CDR3 reads TGCAGTGCTAGTATCGGGAGCTCCTATAATTCACCCCTCCACTTT. It yields the protein CSASIGSSYNSPLHF.

This chain uses TRBV20-1 with TRBJ1-2; D might be TRBD1 (5 bases). Germline CDR1 reads DFQATT; CDR2 reads SNEGSKA (reference sequence). CDR3 length: 13 residues. V lost 4 bases and J 4 bases, leaving 13 bases between the germline ends. The chain's CDR3 is CSANLLGAYGYTF. The DNA of the CDR3 is TGCAGTGCTAACTTGCTCGGGGCCTATGGCTACACCTTC.

The V and J genes are TRBV2 and TRBJ1-5, with D hard to call. The CDR3 has 14 residues. Germline V CDR1 and CDR2: SNHLY, FYNNEI. Trimming pared 3 bases from V and 6 bases from J, leaving 12 bases between. CDR3 nucleotide sequence: TGTGCCAGCAGTGACTCGACACCCAGTCAGCCCCAGCATTTT. Its translation: CASSDSTPSQPQHF.